This T cell receptor beta chain came from a study of T-cell memory formation after mild COVID-19. Study background: TCR clusters were largely donor specific.

TCRdb reprocessed the 5' RACE reads with MiXCR, giving one entry per CDR3 protein. This repertoire shows 300,000 or so distinct CDR3 sequences, 15% to 20% found once; its top ten account for about 23%. Per germline, CDR1 SGHVS and CDR2 FNYEAQ. The CDR3 consists of 17 residues. Trimming took 0 bases from V and 2 from J, leaving 14 bases between them. General study points: Clones that shrank (day 15 to 85) were balanced CD4/CD8, whereas later expanders leaned CD4+. Researchers found some responding clones in pre-infection memory, a sign that cross-reactive memory joined. Contracting CD4+ clones were located mainly in CM and EM, and CD8+ clones in EMRA.

A remark on this clonotype: Antigen specificity is unknown.

The sequencing sample was made of PBMCs or a T cell subset sorted from them (not recorded which). The rearrangement links TRBV7-6 to TRBJ1-5, with a possible D match to TRBD1 (5 bases). This sequence originates from a man between 18 and 35 years old who had mild COVID-19 (a few samples of this study predate the infection). Cell type and time point are not known. CDR3 sequence (DNA): TGTGCCAGCAGCTTAGCGGGACCCTCGAGCGGCAATCAGCCCCAGCATTTT. Its protein is CASSLAGPSSGNQPQHF.